Sequencing of this TCR beta chain was carried out in a study of CXCR3-negative and CXCR3-positive naive CD8 T cells. Whole-study context: Cumulative TRB read yield was around 150 million, averaging about 1.5 +/- 0.3 million per library.

Whole-study findings and limits: Naive subsets expressed similar surface CD5; TRB CDR3 features served to infer TCR strength.

Turning to this clonotype: Its specificity is not known.

Each TRB cDNA library was prepared by 5' RACE (with UMI labels). TCRdb reprocessed the 5' RACE reads and reports one entry per CDR3 protein, with no DNA. This table lists about 45,000 distinct CDR3 sequences. The CDR3 totals 18 residues. In germline, CDR1 is MDHEN, CDR2 SYDVKM. The sample taken for sequencing was memory CD8+ T cells from blood. The V and J genes are TRBV28 and TRBJ2-3. The clonotype originates from a human donor in good health. Some clones in this sample may be carry-over from other donors' samples. This CDR3 reads CASSLEKFSSTSTDTQYF.